A selection of T cell receptor beta chains follows, all from one sample in a study of naive and memory T cell subsets. A single record per CDR3 protein comes from TCRdb applying MiXCR to the UMI-ligation and nested PCR reads. Of around 40,000 distinct CDR3 sequences listed, about an eighth are singletons. The sequenced material came from effector memory CD4+ T cells from blood. The receptors here all came from a human donor in good health. Both conserved end residues are part of each CDR3. The D gene is left open where the match is weak. Clone sizes are given selectively: once, few, many, or a class where the clone is expanded.

size	V	J	D	CDR3	DNA
few	TRBV28	TRBJ2-3	NA	CASSSKRPKWGTDTQYF	TGTGCCAGCAGTTCAAAACGGCCAAAATGGGGCACAGATACGCAGTATTTT
many	TRBV20-1	TRBJ2-3	TRBD2	CSASPTSGKTDTQYF	TGCAGTGCTAGCCCCACTAGCGGGAAAACAGATACGCAGTATTTT
NA	TRBV6-2/TRBV6-3	TRBJ2-7	TRBD2	CASIASGTSYEQYF	TGTGCCAGCATTGCTAGCGGGACCTCCTACGAGCAGTACTTC
few	TRBV6-6	TRBJ2-1	TRBD1	CASSLRGGQGRNEQFF	TGTGCCAGCAGTTTAAGAGGTGGACAGGGACGCAATGAGCAGTTCTTC
many	TRBV11-2	TRBJ1-2	NA	CASSLGVGSRYGYTF	TGTGCCAGCAGCTTAGGGGTAGGGTCTCGCTATGGCTACACCTTC
NA	TRBV6-5	TRBJ2-3	NA	CASSYSVARADTQYF	TGTGCCAGCAGTTACTCGGTTGCCAGGGCGGATACGCAGTATTTT
many	TRBV12-3/TRBV12-4	TRBJ1-2	NA	CASNGGPVPGLAGYGYTF	TGTGCCAGCAATGGCGGGCCCGTGCCAGGACTAGCCGGCTATGGCTACACCTTC
many	TRBV5-6	TRBJ2-7	TRBD2	CASSLIFSGRVEGEQYF	TGTGCCAGCAGCTTGATTTTCAGCGGGAGGGTGGAGGGCGAGCAGTACTTC
few	TRBV5-6	TRBJ1-5	NA	CASSLRDQPQHF	TGTGCCAGCAGCTTGCGTGATCAGCCCCAGCATTTT
few	TRBV27	TRBJ1-2	NA	CASSLWAGNYGYTF	TGTGCCAGCAGTTTATGGGCGGGTAACTATGGCTACACCTTC
many	TRBV20-1	TRBJ2-5	NA	CSARELAVQETQYF	TGCAGTGCTAGAGAGTTAGCGGTCCAAGAGACCCAGTACTTC
many	TRBV5-1	TRBJ2-3	NA	CASSLEGGPTDTQYF	TGCGCCAGCAGTCTGGAGGGGGGGCCCACAGATACGCAGTATTTT
few	TRBV4-3	TRBJ2-1	NA	CASSPQLGDEQFF	TGCGCCAGCAGCCCACAGCTAGGCGATGAGCAGTTCTTC
medium-sized	TRBV7-2	TRBJ2-7	NA	CASMLAAEQYF	TGTGCCAGCATGCTAGCAGCCGAGCAGTACTTC
many	TRBV27	TRBJ2-3	NA	CASSLSRDTQYF	TGTGCCAGCAGTTTATCGAGAGATACGCAGTATTTT
NA	TRBV7-2	TRBJ1-1	NA	CASSLEATEAFF	TGTGCCAGCAGCTTAGAGGCCACTGAAGCTTTCTTT
many	TRBV28	TRBJ2-3	NA	CASSPNSGSTDTQYF	TGTGCCAGCAGTCCTAACAGCGGGAGCACAGATACGCAGTATTTT
few	TRBV19	TRBJ2-5	NA	CASSTPLGLGVETQYF	TGTGCCAGTAGTACCCCCCTTGGGCTAGGGGTGGAGACCCAGTACTTC
NA	TRBV6-2/TRBV6-3	TRBJ2-5	NA	CASSYDRDFYQETQYF	TGTGCCAGCAGTTACGACAGGGACTTCTACCAAGAGACCCAGTACTTC
NA	TRBV12-3/TRBV12-4	TRBJ1-4	TRBD1	CASSTWTGGFGTNEKLFF	TGTGCCAGCAGCACCTGGACAGGGGGGTTTGGGACTAATGAAAAACTGTTTTTT
many	TRBV7-7	TRBJ2-1	NA	CASSPNRVDEQFF	TGTGCCAGCAGCCCGAACAGGGTCGATGAGCAGTTCTTC
many	TRBV2	TRBJ1-5	NA	CASSVRGFGQPQHF	TGTGCCAGCAGTGTCCGGGGATTTGGTCAGCCCCAGCATTTT
once	TRBV2	TRBJ1-6	TRBD1	CASIAGTGWSSPLHF	TGTGCCAGCATCGCCGGGACAGGATGGAGTTCACCCCTCCACTTT
few	TRBV7-2	TRBJ1-2	NA	CASSPGMGRSGYGYTF	TGTGCCAGCAGCCCGGGCATGGGCCGTTCTGGCTATGGCTACACCTTC
NA	TRBV3-1	TRBJ2-5	NA	CASSIGWGRGIETQYF	TGTGCCAGCAGCATTGGCTGGGGGCGAGGGATTGAGACCCAGTACTTC
many	TRBV7-2	TRBJ2-7	TRBD2	CASSPSGGLSSYEQYF	TGTGCCAGCAGCCCGAGTGGGGGACTATCTTCCTACGAGCAGTACTTC
few	TRBV4-1	TRBJ1-2	TRBD1	CASSRGMRTGVGYGYTF	TGCGCCAGCAGCCGGGGGATGAGGACAGGGGTAGGGTATGGCTACACCTTC